This T cell receptor beta chain was sequenced for a study of blood T cell repertoires in COVID-19. Study context: Nucleic acid was either cDNA or gDNA, and it came from T cells, B-cell-depleted T cells, or PBMCs.

Authors' methods: Reference gene primer amplification yielded estimated nucleated cell counts. Assay used: immunoSEQ multiplex PCR; TCRdb lists only in-frame clones, some missing. V and J calls plus clone size are reproduced from that table; the DNA served to infer D and trimming. Of some 170,000 clones in the sample, around 80% are singletons; the top ten hold approximately 8.7%. The trim removed 4 bases at V and 7 bases at J, leaving 3 bases unmatched. This CDR3 region has 12 residues. Germline CDR1 and CDR2: MNHEY and SVGAGI. The V call is TRBV6-5, the J call TRBJ1-1; 7 nucleotides agree with TRBD1. The TCR originated in a woman between 65 and 79 years old with acute or convalescent COVID-19. Sequenced: peripheral blood. CDR3 amino acids: CASSSDRREAFF. CDR3 in DNA: TGTGCCAGCAGTTCGGACAGGCGTGAAGCTTTCTTT.